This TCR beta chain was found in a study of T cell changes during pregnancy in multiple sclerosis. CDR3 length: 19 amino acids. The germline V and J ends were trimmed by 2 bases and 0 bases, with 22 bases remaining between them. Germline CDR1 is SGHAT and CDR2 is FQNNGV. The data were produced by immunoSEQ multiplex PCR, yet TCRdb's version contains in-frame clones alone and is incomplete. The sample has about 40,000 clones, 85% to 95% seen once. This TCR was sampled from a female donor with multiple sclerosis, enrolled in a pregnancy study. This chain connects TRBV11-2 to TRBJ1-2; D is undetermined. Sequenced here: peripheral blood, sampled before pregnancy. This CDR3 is CASSLIKRTRNYPNYGYTF. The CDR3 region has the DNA TGTGCCAGCAGCTTAATCAAGAGAACGCGAAACTACCCTAACTATGGCTACACCTTC.